This T cell receptor (beta chain) is drawn from a study of early T cells in non-severe SARS-CoV-2 infection. Overall study: Bulk RNA taken from unsorted whole blood was sequenced, leaving chains unpaired. Study findings and constraints: The study's VDJdb matching favored anti-spike CD8 responses and missed private and CD4 specificities.

V lost 8 bases, J lost 1 base, and 8 bases stayed unmatched. The CDR3 covers 14 residues. Germline CDR1 MNHEY, CDR2 SVGEGT. This clonotype was seen ten or more times. No antigen is known for it. TCRdb passed the 5' RACE reads through MiXCR, listing each CDR3 protein once. Of 50,000 to 60,000 distinct CDR3 sequences in the sample, 5.5% to 8.5% were seen once. Sequenced here: whole blood, sampled at baseline. The genes are TRBV6-2 or TRBV6-3 and TRBJ2-7; 7 nucleotides line up with TRBD1. The source of this sequence is an adult who was a healthcare worker with PCR-confirmed SARS-CoV-2 infection or an uninfected control (not recorded which). This CDR3 is CASQPTGFSYEQYF. CDR3 DNA: TGTGCCAGCCAGCCGACAGGGTTTTCCTACGAGCAGTACTTC.